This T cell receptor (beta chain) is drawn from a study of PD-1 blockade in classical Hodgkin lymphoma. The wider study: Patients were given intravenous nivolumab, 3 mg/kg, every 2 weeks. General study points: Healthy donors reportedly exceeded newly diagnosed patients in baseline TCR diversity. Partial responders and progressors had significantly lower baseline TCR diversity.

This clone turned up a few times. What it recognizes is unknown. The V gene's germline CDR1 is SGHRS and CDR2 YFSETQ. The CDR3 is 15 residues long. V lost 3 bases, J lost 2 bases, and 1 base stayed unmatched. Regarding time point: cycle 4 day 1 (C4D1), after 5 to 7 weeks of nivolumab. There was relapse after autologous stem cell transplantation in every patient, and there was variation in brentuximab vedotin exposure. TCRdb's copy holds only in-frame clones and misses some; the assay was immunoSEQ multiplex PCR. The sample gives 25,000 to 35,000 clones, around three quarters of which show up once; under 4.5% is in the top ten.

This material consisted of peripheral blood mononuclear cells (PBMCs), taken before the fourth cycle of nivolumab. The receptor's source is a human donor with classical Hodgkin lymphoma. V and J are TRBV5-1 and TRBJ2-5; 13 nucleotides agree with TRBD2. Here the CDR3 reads CASSWGLAGQETQYF. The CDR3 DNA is TGCGCCAGCAGCTGGGGACTAGCGGGACAAGAGACCCAGTACTTC.